The 13 T cell receptor beta chains in this list originate from one sample, sequenced in a study of CD8 T cells in ankylosing spondylitis. TCRdb processed the 5' RACE reads anew with MiXCR; each CDR3 protein has one entry. This sample has roughly 700,000 distinct CDR3 sequences; under 20% occur once, and the top ten carry under 20%. These receptors' antigens are unknown. Study-wide results and caveats: Eight highly homologous variants made up a TCR beta motif, and this motif appeared characteristic of ankylosing spondylitis blood.

Sequencing was carried out using blood, either unsorted or a sorted T cell fraction (not recorded which). The origin of the receptors is a male donor with ankylosing spondylitis.

This clonotype has more than one count but fewer than ten. J is TRBJ2-3 and V is TRBV4-3, with 8 bases that match TRBD2. CDR1 is LGHNA and CDR2 is YSLEER in the germline V gene. The CDR3 has 15 residues. Trimming took 1 base from V and 0 from J; bases not matched to a gene: 0. For the CDR3, the DNA is TGCGCCAGCAGCCAAGCTAGCGGGAGCACAGATACGCAGTATTTT. This gives the protein CASSQASGSTDTQYF.

The chain has TRBV20-1 and TRBJ2-7; TRBD2 aligns across 9 bases. The CDR3 runs 14 residues. Germline values: CDR1 DFQATT, CDR2 SNEGSKA (reference sequence). The J segment lost 2 bases and the V segment lost 4 bases, leaving 6 bases of the junction unmatched. In nucleotides, the CDR3 is TGCAGTGCTACAGGACTAGCGAAAGCCTACGAGCAGTACTTC. The encoded protein is CSATGLAKAYEQYF.

The chain couples TRBV3-1 to TRBJ2-7, with TRBD1 identical over 7 bases. The length of the CDR3 is 16 residues. Trimming removed 0 bases from V and 2 bases from J; junction bases left unmatched: 7. Looked up from germline, CDR1 is LGHDT and CDR2 is YNNKEL (reference sequence). The CDR3 reads CASSQDTKGATYEQYF. The CDR3 coding sequence is TGTGCCAGCAGCCAAGATACGAAGGGGGCAACCTACGAGCAGTACTTC.

This clonotype was found a few times. The chain recombines TRBV15 with TRBJ2-3; a weak D match, TRBD2 (7 bases). The CDR3 covers 15 residues. Germline V gene sequence: CDR1 LNHNV, CDR2 YYDKDF (reference sequence). Trimming removed 1 base from V and 2 bases from J, with 10 bases in between. In DNA form, the CDR3 reads TGTGCCACCAGCAGAGGAGGGGGGGTCACAGATACGCAGTATTTT. It yields the protein CATSRGGGVTDTQYF. Full variable domain (missing parts from reference TRBV15 and TRBJ2-3): DAMVIQNPRYQVTQFGKPVTLSCSQTLNHNVMYWYQQKSSQAPKLLFHYYDKDFNNEADTPDNFQSRRPNTSFCFLDIRSPGLGDTAMYLCATSRGGGVTDTQYFGPGTRLTVL.

The V call is TRBV6-1, the J call TRBJ2-1; D unclear. This CDR3 is built from 13 residues. V was clipped by 3 bases and J by 10 bases, with 13 bases between them. Germline CDR1 is MNHNS and CDR2 is SASEGT. CDR3 in amino acids: CASSEPLRWEQFF. The CDR3 region has the DNA TGTGCCAGCAGTGAGCCCCTCCGGTGGGAGCAGTTCTTC.

The chain employs TRBV11-2 and TRBJ1-4; perhaps TRBD1 as D (6 bases). This CDR3 has 14 residues. With 6 bases removed from V and 6 bases from J, the gap between germline ends came to 14 bases. Germline assignment: CDR1 SGHAT and CDR2 FQNNGV. CDR3 in DNA: TGTGCCAGCAGAGACAGGTTTGGGGATGAAAAACTGTTTTTT. This encodes CASRDRFGDEKLFF. Variable domain in full (rest from reference TRBV11-2 and TRBJ1-4): EAGVAQSPRYKIIEKRQSVAFWCNPISGHATLYWYQQILGQGPKLLIQFQNNGVVDDSQLPKDRFSAERLKGVDSTLKIQPAKLEDSAVYLCASRDRFGDEKLFFGSGTQLSVL.

The chain employs TRBV15 and TRBJ2-5, with 15 bases matching TRBD2. Unmatched junction bases numbered 9, after V lost 5 bases and J lost 5 bases. The CDR3 loop spans 17 amino acids. CDR1 is LNHNV and CDR2 is YYDKDF in the germline V gene (reference sequence). In nucleotides, the CDR3 is TGTGCCACCAGCGGAGGACTAGCGGGAGGGCCTTCGGAGACCCAGTACTTC. It translates to CATSGGLAGGPSETQYF. The full variable domain, in which reference TRBV15 and TRBJ2-5 provide the parts outside the CDR3, is DAMVIQNPRYQVTQFGKPVTLSCSQTLNHNVMYWYQQKSSQAPKLLFHYYDKDFNNEADTPDNFQSRRPNTSFCFLDIRSPGLGDTAMYLCATSGGLAGGPSETQYFGPGTRLLVL.

There are many counts of this clonotype. This chain links TRBV11-2 with TRBJ1-1; D is undetermined. The CDR3 totals 13 residues. In germline, CDR1 is SGHAT, CDR2 FQNNGV. Between the trimmed V and J ends, which lost 0 bases and 4 bases, there was a span of 6 bases. CDR3: CASSLEVGTEAFF. CDR3 DNA: TGTGCCAGCAGCTTAGAGGTTGGCACTGAAGCTTTCTTT.

This clonotype was observed a handful of times. The chain couples TRBV4-1 to TRBJ2-3; D may be TRBD1 or TRBD2 (6 bases each). The CDR3 sequence is 15 residues long. Germline V lookup: CDR1 MGHRA, CDR2 YSYEKL. V was shortened by 1 base and J by 6 bases, with 14 bases between the two germline ends. This CDR3 reads CASSQGFGGRDTQYF. CDR3 bases: TGCGCCAGCAGCCAAGGGTTTGGGGGGCGGGATACGCAGTATTTT.

The chain employs TRBV12-3 or TRBV12-4 and TRBJ2-1; D uncertain. The CDR3 is 15 residues long. Trimming pared 0 bases from V and 2 bases from J, leaving 8 bases between. The CDR3 spells CASSLARWPYNEQFF. For the CDR3, the DNA is TGTGCCAGCAGTTTAGCCAGGTGGCCCTACAATGAGCAGTTCTTC.

The chain combines TRBV27 with TRBJ2-1; 9 nucleotides match TRBD2. V gave up 5 bases and J gave up 14 bases; unmatched junction bases: 16. The CDR3 has 15 amino acids. Germline CDR1 is MNHEY and CDR2 is SMNVEV (reference sequence). DNA for the CDR3: TGTGCCAGCAGTCAAGTTGGCGGGAGGGGAAAAGGGGAGTTCTTC. This codes for CASSQVGGRGKGEFF.

This clonotype was observed at least ten times. The chain carries TRBV5-1 and TRBJ2-2; D remains unclear. Germline loops: CDR1 SGHRS, CDR2 YFSETQ. The CDR3 is 15 amino acids. V was clipped by 2 bases and J by 0 bases, with 8 bases between them. The CDR3 bases are TGCGCCAGCAGCTTAGGCAGCCCGAACACCGGGGAGCTGTTTTTT. It specifies CASSLGSPNTGELFF.

This chain joins TRBV4-1 and TRBJ1-6, with D unclear. Germline lookup yields CDR1 MGHRA and CDR2 YSYEKL. The CDR3 is 15 amino acids. V was pared by 3 bases and J by 10 bases, with 16 bases between. The CDR3 reads CASSQIGPPHSPLHF. The CDR3 DNA is TGCGCCAGCAGCCAGATCGGGCCGCCTCACTCACCCCTCCACTTT.